The clone carrying this T cell receptor beta chain was recorded a few times. Its antigen is not known. These data come from a study of early T cells in non-severe SARS-CoV-2 infection. Notes on the study in general: Sequences matched to VDJdb favored anti-spike CD8 responses, while private and CD4 specificities were missed.

Individual cDNA molecules were tagged with unique molecular identifiers. MiXCR, run by TCRdb on the 5' RACE reads, gives a single entry per CDR3 protein. The sample contains approximately 70,000 distinct CDR3 sequences, under 15% of which appear only once. Trimming cost V 4 bases and J 4 bases, with 13 bases left between them. The CDR3 sequence is 14 residues long. This chain links TRBV12-3 or TRBV12-4 with TRBJ1-2; no definite D call. The sequences come from whole blood, collected at baseline. This receptor was obtained from an adult who was a healthcare worker with PCR-confirmed SARS-CoV-2 infection or an uninfected control (not recorded which). The CDR3 loop reads CASSSGSFFYGYTF. The CDR3 DNA reads TGTGCCAGCAGTTCGGGAAGCTTTTTCTATGGCTACACCTTC.